The T cell receptor (beta chain) described here comes from a study of tumor and adjacent non-tumor tissue in lung cancer. RNA was extracted from bulk tissue without any cell sorting. With 7 bases removed from V and 4 bases from J, the gap between germline ends came to 22 bases. Germline CDR1 MNHEY, CDR2 SVGAGI. The CDR3 has 16 residues. The library came from three nested PCR rounds adapted from ARM-PCR protocols. Each CDR3 protein is one row after TCRdb ran MiXCR on the multiplex PCR reads. Of 120,000 or so distinct CDR3 sequences in the sample, nearly 85% are singletons; the top ten hold approximately 22%.

This rearrangement joins TRBV6-5 to TRBJ1-2; D perhaps matches TRBD1 (5 bases). The receptor's source is a man in his 70s with non-small cell lung cancer. The specimen was lung tumor tissue. CDR3 coding DNA: TGTGCCAGCACCCGTGAGATGCATGACAGTCTCTATGGCTACACCTTC. Translating it yields CASTREMHDSLYGYTF.